A selection of T cell receptor beta chains follows, all from one sample in a study of blood T cell repertoires in COVID-19. Measured with immunoSEQ multiplex PCR; TCRdb has only the in-frame clones, and not every one. The sample has about 320,000 clones, 86% seen once. The material sequenced was peripheral blood. Receptor source: a woman aged 45-60 years with acute or convalescent COVID-19. The CDR3 runs from the conserved cysteine through the conserved F or W. D genes are given only for firm matches. Only part of the rows carry a size: once, few, many, or a class if the clone is expanded.

V gene	clone size	D gene	J gene	CDR3 length	CDR3 protein	CDR3 DNA
TRBV6-5	-	TRBD1	TRBJ2-3	14	CASSPWTGTDTQYF	TGTGCCAGCAGTCCATGGACAGGAACAGATACGCAGTATTTT
TRBV28	-	-	TRBJ2-2	14	CASSLTGDTGELFF	TGTGCCAGCAGTTTAACAGGCGACACCGGGGAGCTGTTTTTT
TRBV5-1	-	TRBD1	TRBJ1-4	17	CASSPRTGSATNEKLFF	TGCGCCAGCAGCCCACGGACAGGAAGTGCAACTAATGAAAAACTGTTTTTT
TRBV5-1	-	TRBD2	TRBJ2-1	17	CASSQEAGSTSYNEQFF	TGCGCCAGCAGCCAAGAAGCGGGAAGCACTTCCTACAATGAGCAGTTCTTC
TRBV7-9	once	TRBD1	TRBJ1-5	16	CASSLYQGASNQPQHF	TGTGCCAGCAGCTTATACCAGGGGGCGTCCAATCAGCCCCAGCATTTT
TRBV5-6	-	-	TRBJ2-7	15	CASSLISRGTYEQYF	TGTGCCAGCAGCTTGATCTCTCGCGGCACCTACGAGCAGTACTTC
TRBV9	-	TRBD1	TRBJ1-1	15	CASSVGLRQGTEAFF	TGTGCCAGCAGCGTAGGGTTACGACAGGGCACTGAAGCTTTCTTT
TRBV6-1	-	TRBD1	TRBJ2-3	15	CASSSGTVSTDTQYF	TGTGCCAGCAGTTCAGGGACAGTCAGCACAGATACGCAGTATTTT
TRBV29-1	-	-	TRBJ2-1	12	CSVDASYNEQFF	TGCAGCGTTGATGCGTCCTACAATGAGCAGTTCTTC
TRBV27	once	TRBD2	TRBJ2-5	18	CASSLLGLAGGPRETQYF	TGTGCCAGCAGTTTATTGGGACTAGCGGGAGGGCCGAGGGAGACCCAGTACTTC
TRBV9	-	-	TRBJ2-3	13	CASSRTSLDTQYF	TGTGCCAGCAGCCGGACTTCTTTAGATACGCAGTATTTT
TRBV28	-	TRBD1	TRBJ1-5	15	CASSRPQGSIQPQHF	TGTGCCAGCAGTAGGCCACAGGGGTCGATCCAGCCCCAGCATTTT
TRBV27	-	-	TRBJ2-1	16	CASSHQGGSTYNEQFF	TGTGCCAGCAGCCATCAGGGGGGATCGACCTACAATGAGCAGTTCTTC
TRBV3-1/TRBV3-2	few	TRBD2	TRBJ2-7	15	CASSQAGGGSYEQYF	TGTGCCAGCAGCCAAGCAGGCGGGGGCTCCTACGAGCAGTACTTC
TRBV5-6	-	TRBD2	TRBJ2-7	19	CASSSGGLAGGPPYYEQYF	TGTGCCAGCAGCTCAGGGGGACTAGCGGGAGGGCCCCCTTACTACGAGCAGTACTTC
TRBV30	-	-	TRBJ1-2	11	CAWAYEVGYTF	TGTGCCTGGGCGTATGAGGTTGGCTACACCTTC
TRBV7-3	few	-	TRBJ1-2	15	CASSPGTSNLGGYTF	TGTGCCAGCAGCCCTGGCACGAGCAACCTCGGGGGCTACACCTTC
TRBV5-1	-	TRBD1	TRBJ2-7	14	CASSLTGESYEQYF	TGCGCCAGCAGCTTGACAGGGGAATCCTACGAGCAGTACTTC
TRBV18	-	-	TRBJ1-6	14	CASSPGAVNSPLHF	TGTGCCAGCTCACCAGGAGCGGTTAATTCACCCCTCCACTTT
TRBV11-1	few	TRBD1	TRBJ2-7	15	CASSDRDRLNYEQYF	TGTGCCAGCAGCGACCGGGACAGATTAAATTACGAGCAGTACTTC
TRBV10-2	once	TRBD2	TRBJ2-7	15	CASTLTSGGTYEQYF	TGCGCCAGCACCCTGACTAGCGGGGGAACCTACGAGCAGTACTTC
TRBV9	-	TRBD2	TRBJ2-2	17	CASSVYSGATNTGELFF	TGTGCCAGCAGCGTATATAGCGGGGCAACGAACACCGGGGAGCTGTTTTTT
TRBV24-1	-	TRBD2	TRBJ2-3	18	CATSDSSGLAGELDTQYF	TGTGCCACCAGTGATTCATCGGGACTAGCGGGAGAGTTGGATACGCAGTATTTT
TRBV5-5	-	-	TRBJ2-2	13	CASSLQYTGELFF	TGTGCCAGCAGCTTGCAGTACACCGGGGAGCTGTTTTTT
TRBV10-3	-	-	TRBJ2-2	12	CAPPSEAGELFF	TGTGCCCCTCCATCCGAGGCCGGGGAGCTGTTTTTT
TRBV9	-	-	TRBJ2-7	15	CASSVEMRGSYEQYF	TGTGCCAGCAGCGTAGAAATGAGAGGGTCCTACGAGCAGTACTTC
TRBV7-2	once	-	TRBJ2-1	17	CASSLRVRGHFYNEQFF	TGTGCCAGCAGCTTACGGGTTCGAGGACATTTCTACAATGAGCAGTTCTTC
TRBV6-5	-	TRBD1	TRBJ2-5	15	CASSYLRTGIETQYF	TGTGCCAGCAGTTATCTACGGACAGGGATAGAGACCCAGTACTTC
TRBV7-3	-	-	TRBJ2-1	13	CASSLNLYNEQFF	TGTGCCAGCAGCTTAAATCTCTACAATGAGCAGTTCTTC
TRBV5-1	-	TRBD1	TRBJ1-4	13	CASSFGGQLGLFF	TGCGCCAGCAGCTTCGGGGGACAGCTGGGGCTGTTTTTT
TRBV18	-	TRBD1	TRBJ2-7	15	CASSPPTGFSYEQYF	TGTGCCAGCTCACCCCCGACAGGGTTCTCCTACGAGCAGTACTTC
TRBV9	few	-	TRBJ2-2	14	CASSVVWGAGELFF	TGTGCCAGCAGCGTAGTCTGGGGGGCCGGGGAGCTGTTTTTT
TRBV7-8	-	-	TRBJ2-3	15	CASTSRKGSQDTQYF	TGTGCCAGCACCTCAAGAAAGGGGTCGCAGGATACGCAGTATTTT
TRBV4-2	-	TRBD2	TRBJ2-3	17	CASSQVKAGVGTDTQYF	TGTGCCAGCAGCCAAGTCAAAGCGGGAGTCGGCACAGATACGCAGTATTTT
TRBV29-1	-	-	TRBJ2-5	12	CSVDRGQETQYF	TGCAGCGTTGACAGGGGACAAGAGACCCAGTACTTC
TRBV14	-	TRBD1	TRBJ2-7	12	CASGDSSYEQYF	TGTGCCAGCGGGGACAGTAGCTACGAGCAGTACTTC